Listed below are T cell receptor beta chains from one sample, sequenced in a study of cytomegalovirus exposure and HLA in healthy donors. Sequenced by immunoSEQ multiplex PCR; TCRdb stores in-frame clones only, minus some. The profile shows some 150,000 clones, approximately 64% of them singletons. Sequenced input: PBMCs. The origin of the receptors is a woman aged 40 to 50 in good health and CMV-seronegative. Each CDR3 is given with its conserved first and last residue. Each record gives: clone size, V gene, D gene, CDR3 length, J gene, CDR3 DNA, CDR3 protein. D genes are given only for firm matches. For some rows the clone size is stated as once, few or many, or as a class when expanded; others skip it.

clone size: -; V gene: TRBV4-2; D gene: -; CDR3 length: 17; J gene: TRBJ2-7; CDR3 DNA: TGTGCCAGCAGCCAAGAGGGCGGGTCGTGGCGCGCCTACGAGCAGTACTTC; CDR3 protein: CASSQEGGSWRAYEQYF
clone size: -; V gene: TRBV28; D gene: TRBD1; CDR3 length: 16; J gene: TRBJ2-7; CDR3 DNA: TGTGCCAGCAGTTACCGGACAGGGGGATTTCTCTACGAGCAGTACTTC; CDR3 protein: CASSYRTGGFLYEQYF
clone size: few; V gene: TRBV6-5; D gene: -; CDR3 length: 11; J gene: TRBJ2-5; CDR3 DNA: TGTGCCAGCAGTTCGCAAGAGACCCAGTACTTC; CDR3 protein: CASSSQETQYF
clone size: -; V gene: TRBV7-2; D gene: -; CDR3 length: 16; J gene: TRBJ2-2; CDR3 DNA: TGTGCCAGCAGCCCGACCCCCCCGGCCGGGGGCGGGGAGCTGTTTTTT; CDR3 protein: CASSPTPPAGGGELFF
clone size: -; V gene: TRBV4-3; D gene: TRBD1; CDR3 length: 16; J gene: TRBJ1-2; CDR3 DNA: TGCGCCAGCAGCCAAGCCCCGGGACAGGGGGACTATGGCTACACCTTC; CDR3 protein: CASSQAPGQGDYGYTF
clone size: -; V gene: TRBV5-1; D gene: TRBD2; CDR3 length: 16; J gene: TRBJ2-3; CDR3 DNA: TGCGCCAGCAGCGAGGGAGCGGGGGGACGCACAGATACGCAGTATTTT; CDR3 protein: CASSEGAGGRTDTQYF
clone size: few; V gene: TRBV2; D gene: TRBD1; CDR3 length: 15; J gene: TRBJ1-4; CDR3 DNA: TGTGCCAGCAGCGGCATGGGGACAGGGAGTGAAAAACTGTTTTTT; CDR3 protein: CASSGMGTGSEKLFF
clone size: few; V gene: TRBV7-9; D gene: -; CDR3 length: 15; J gene: TRBJ2-1; CDR3 DNA: TGTGCCAGCAGGGGTGGTACAGGGACCTACAATGAGCAGTTCTTC; CDR3 protein: CASRGGTGTYNEQFF
clone size: -; V gene: TRBV6-5; D gene: -; CDR3 length: 14; J gene: TRBJ1-3; CDR3 DNA: TGTGCCAGCACGGGGTCAGTGGAGGGAAACACCATATATTTT; CDR3 protein: CASTGSVEGNTIYF
clone size: once; V gene: TRBV7-7; D gene: TRBD1; CDR3 length: 15; J gene: TRBJ2-2; CDR3 DNA: TGTGCCAGCAGCCCCGGGACAGGGATCACCGGGGAGCTGTTTTTT; CDR3 protein: CASSPGTGITGELFF
clone size: -; V gene: TRBV6-1; D gene: TRBD1; CDR3 length: 13; J gene: TRBJ2-7; CDR3 DNA: TGTGCCAGCAGTGCCGGGACAGGGAACGAGCAGTACTTC; CDR3 protein: CASSAGTGNEQYF
clone size: -; V gene: TRBV7-8; D gene: TRBD1; CDR3 length: 15; J gene: TRBJ2-1; CDR3 DNA: TGTGCCAGCAGCCACCCGGGACAGGTAATGCCTGAGCAGTTCTTC; CDR3 protein: CASSHPGQVMPEQFF
clone size: few; V gene: TRBV6-5; D gene: TRBD2; CDR3 length: 16; J gene: TRBJ2-1; CDR3 DNA: TGTGCCAGCAGTTCCCCAGGACTAGCGGGGAACAATGAGCAGTTCTTC; CDR3 protein: CASSSPGLAGNNEQFF
clone size: few; V gene: TRBV7-9; D gene: -; CDR3 length: 14; J gene: TRBJ1-6; CDR3 DNA: TGTGCCAGCAGCTTTATCGGTGTGAGTTCACCCCTCCACTTT; CDR3 protein: CASSFIGVSSPLHF
clone size: -; V gene: TRBV7-2; D gene: TRBD1; CDR3 length: 14; J gene: TRBJ1-2; CDR3 DNA: TGTGCCAGCAGCGGTACAGGGGACAACTATGGCTACACCTTC; CDR3 protein: CASSGTGDNYGYTF
clone size: -; V gene: TRBV7-2; D gene: TRBD2; CDR3 length: 16; J gene: TRBJ2-5; CDR3 DNA: TGTGCCAGCAGCTTCCCTACTAGCGGGGGGGCTGGGACCCAGTACTTC; CDR3 protein: CASSFPTSGGAGTQYF
clone size: -; V gene: TRBV7-2; D gene: TRBD1; CDR3 length: 14; J gene: TRBJ1-2; CDR3 DNA: TGTGCCAGCAGCCCTGGACAGGGGACCTATGGCTACACCTTC; CDR3 protein: CASSPGQGTYGYTF
clone size: few; V gene: TRBV5-6; D gene: -; CDR3 length: 16; J gene: TRBJ2-3; CDR3 DNA: TGTGCCAGCAGCTTGGGCGGGACCCCTAGCACAGATACGCAGTATTTT; CDR3 protein: CASSLGGTPSTDTQYF
clone size: -; V gene: TRBV7-7; D gene: -; CDR3 length: 15; J gene: TRBJ2-7; CDR3 DNA: TGTGCCAGCAGCTTAGTAGCGGATAGCTCCTACGAGCAGTACTTC; CDR3 protein: CASSLVADSSYEQYF
clone size: -; V gene: TRBV5-1; D gene: TRBD1; CDR3 length: 14; J gene: TRBJ1-1; CDR3 DNA: TGCGCCAGCAGCCAGCGGACAGGGGGGGCTGAAGCTTTCTTT; CDR3 protein: CASSQRTGGAEAFF